What follows is one T cell receptor beta chain and its context. The sample holds a few counts of this clonotype. It has no known antigen specificity. The junction shows a germline mismatch at one end, possibly a read error. The record originates from a study of blood T cells in healthy people across ages (dated by TCRdb to the mid-2010s). Looking at the study overall: Template switching captured roughly one uniquely barcoded TCR beta cDNA molecule per two T cells in model experiments. Donors were grouped into four age groups: young (average 16 years), middle-aged (roughly 38), aged (62) and long-lived (approximately 78). For two donors (one aged 18 to 29 and one aged 80 or older), the study analyzed two additional independent replicas of 1 million unique cDNA reads from the same blood draw. To avoid experimental bias, donors of different ages were spread randomly across the sequencing lanes. Age-related changes in TCR beta repertoire diversity were measured in the study by deep sequencing normalized with unique cDNA molecular identifiers.

Donors were 40 or so systemically healthy Caucasian individuals from Russia aged about 6 to 100 years. Around 9.9 milliliters of peripheral blood were collected from each donor into EDTA-treated Vacutainer tubes. Ficoll-Paque density-gradient centrifugation was used to isolate PBMCs, with at least 6.5 million per sample. Trizol reagent was used to extract total RNA from the PBMCs, yielding at least 5 micrograms per sample. For every donor, an aliquot of PBMCs went through flow cytometry to measure the percentages of naive CD45RAhigh/CD27high T cells. Points the paper makes about the study in general: Estimates of total diversity from one million sequenced T cells were regarded as lower bounds and underestimates. Conclusive comparison of naive and antigen-experienced compartments was prevented by the profiling of bulk unsorted PBMCs. As age increased, observed TCR beta diversity per million T cells dropped in a roughly linear way, and a significant reduction was already evident by age 40. The long-lived group showed more naive CD4+ T cells, fewer expanded clones and increased TCR diversity than the aged group, suggesting age selection. Because the CMV infection status of the donors was unknown, age-related changes in expanded clonotypes may potentially have been confounded. The percentage of naive T cells measured by flow cytometry correlated strongly with observed TCR beta diversity.

The protocol used for the library was 5' RACE. For sequencing, an Illumina HiSeq 2500 was employed. A second PCR of about 7 to 12 cycles was run with a J-beta primer mix and a sample-barcoded 5' primer. Each TCR beta cDNA molecule received a unique molecular identifier from a template-switch 5' adaptor carrying 12 random nucleotides. Each sample yielded at least 3 million CDR3-containing paired-end reads. The Mint cDNA synthesis kit, primed by a TRBC-specific oligonucleotide, was used to synthesize first-strand cDNA from all RNA. Following uracil-DNA glycosylase treatment, all cDNA underwent a first 18-cycle PCR with the universal primers M1SS and BC2_uni_R. Turning to the authors' computational methods: Normalization of each sample was performed by random selection of 1 million high-quality reads, each carrying a distinct molecular identifier. Instead of being binned into consensus sequences, reads that shared molecular identifiers were thrown out. MiTCR, with a Q25 quality threshold and the strictest error-elimination algorithm, was used for CDR3 identification, clonotype clustering and error correction. A nonparametric unseen species model using Euler transformation provided a lower-bound estimate of total TCR beta diversity. The public reads were quality trimmed at Q25 with fastp and then assembled into clones with MiXCR by TCRdb, keeping productive beta chains. Records with the same CDR3 protein are collapsed into one entry carrying the most frequent genes and DNA. The V and J calls, along with clone size, are taken from TCRdb and not from the paper's own processing. This sample comprises roughly 1,700,000 distinct CDR3 sequences, approximately 30% of them detected only once. The ten largest clones take up roughly 8.2% of the sample.

The receptor's source is a woman aged 30 to 39 in good health. The specimen was blood.

The bases are TGCAGTGCTAAGTTCGGCACCTACTCCTACAATGAACAGTTCTTC. This is translated as CSAKFGTYSYNEQFF. The V and J segments used are TRBV20-1 and TRBJ2-1, with the D segment identity uncertain. CDR1 and CDR2 (DFQATT, SNEGSKA) derive from the germline V gene (reference sequence). CDR3 length: 15 amino acids, cysteine to phenylalanine. Only CDR3 DNA remains: 45 bases, in frame from the first base.